Included here is one TCR beta chain sequence, with context. Its cognate antigen has yet to be identified. Base qualities were left out, and no much larger clone turns up one base away. This sample is part of a study of cytomegalovirus exposure and HLA in healthy donors (dated by TCRdb to about 2017). Turning to the overall study: In an earlier analysis of 587 of the donors, 276 Gb of sequence data and just under 120 million unique TCR beta sequences from about 179 million T cells were reported. Roughly 300 gigabases of sequencing data and roughly 90 million unique TCR sequences were included in an early release covering roughly 600 HLA-typed donors. Of the roughly 400 genotyped donors, 75% to 85% were placed in the genetic ancestry cluster associated with self-reported Caucasian donors. The aim of the study was to test whether cataloging public T cell receptors could identify signatures of past pathogen exposure. The study used immunosequencing to profile the T cell repertoires of approximately 630 subjects and linked those repertoires to cytomegalovirus serostatus. Besides the first cohort of hundreds of subjects, a separate validation cohort made up of 120 different subjects was used. To predict cytomegalovirus infection status, the study combined high-throughput TCR immunosequencing, statistical association of individual TCRs with disease status, and machine learning. A later analysis re-analyzed previously published TCR beta repertoires from roughly 690 donors and added high-resolution HLA genotyping to study TCR occurrence patterns. In the later analysis, no new phenotypic data were used to find candidate immune exposures; instead, reliance was placed on TCR beta sequences and their occurrence across donors. An earlier analysis of several hundred of the donors applied high-throughput TCR beta sequencing to assess whether each TCR beta V gene segment acted as functional or pseudogenic. Donor age, sex, ethnicity and CMV serostatus were compiled alongside the repertoire data. In a later genetic analysis, genome-wide SNP genotypes for about 55% of the 666 donors were used, and that subset was treated as a discovery cohort. Every discovery cohort repertoire had been produced on one sequencing platform. Both class I and class II loci were covered by HLA typing, at four-digit resolution. The number of typed donors differed by locus: about 620-640 for A, B, C, DRB1 and DQB1; 500 to 550 for DQA1; approximately 600 for DPA1; and some 450 for DPB1. Roughly 5 DR-DQ haplotypes were handled as single units for association and clustering because linkage in the cohort was strong. On average, 235,054 unique TCR beta nucleotide sequences were sequenced per donor among a few hundred genotyped donors of the cohort, with around 19% of those sequences being non-productive. The investigation overall reported the following: Most TCR sequences were observed very rarely across donors, whereas some public TCRs were present in many individuals. An association between a missense DCLRE1C variant and V-gene and J-gene trimming of TCR beta chains was found in a later genetic analysis and replicated in an independent cohort. In the study, some 160 TCR beta chains were listed as associated with cytomegalovirus. In an earlier analysis of approximately 590 of the donors, most TCR beta V segments appeared in productive rearrangements about 87% or about 30% of the time, broadly matching IMGT annotations. Because HLA typing was unavailable for some donors at each locus, only the typed subset was used in association tests. A later analysis found that TCR association rates varied across HLA loci, with DRB1 alleles showing the most associated TCRs and HLA-C alleles the fewest. Sequencing depth was assumed to be roughly uniform across donors in the presence/absence analyses, though that assumption may not hold. According to the authors, the approach could potentially be generalized to other disease states and immunological phenotypes. A further reported finding was that TCR beta sequences accurately predicted the HLA-A and HLA-B alleles for most subjects in the first cohort. According to a later analysis, parvovirus B19, influenza, CMV and Epstein-Barr virus appeared linked to several top co-occurrence clusters. When HLA alleles, especially DR and DQ, strongly co-occurred, attributing TCR associations to individual alleles was difficult. Immune exposure information for the cohort was limited to CMV serostatus. A later genetic analysis reported fewer N-insertions in productive TCRs among donors in an Asian-associated ancestry cluster than the approximately 670-donor mean. A later analysis found that most CMV-associated TCR beta chains appeared HLA-restricted, with HLA associations seemingly driven largely by CMV exposure. A cluster of highly shared sequence variants was judged likely to be a technical artifact of the sequencing pipeline. Some 15 rarely observed V segments, including chromosome 9 orphons, were excluded from the earlier analysis of about 600 of the donors because counts were too low. In vitro tests confirmed that a few of the cytomegalovirus-associated TCR beta chains recognize cytomegalovirus antigens. In both the original and validation cohorts, the classifier was reported to diagnose cytomegalovirus status with high specificity and sensitivity. Linkage disequilibrium might explain the correlated functional status among segregating V segments, but an unknown experimental factor could not be ruled out. Compared with equally common non-associated chains, HLA-associated TCR beta chains in a later analysis were more clonally expanded and had lower generation probabilities. At a false discovery rate of 0.05, a later analysis linked around 17,000 TCR beta sequences to specific HLA alleles. In this cohort, only TCR beta chains were sequenced, and detectable features were limited by the absence of alpha or paired-chain data.

The method was the immunoSEQ multiplex PCR assay. A mixture of 60 forward primers for TCR Vbeta segments and 13 reverse primers for TCR Jbeta segments was used in the multiplex PCR. Amplification of the CDR3 region of rearranged TCR beta genes was performed with a multiplex PCR assay on genomic DNA. On the Illumina HiSeq System, the amplified TCR beta libraries were sequenced as 87-base-pair reads. As for how the authors treated the data: Across the roughly 600 repertoires, a later analysis counted 80 million or so unique TCR beta chains, roughly 11 million of which were shared by at least two donors. Raw reads were error-corrected and collapsed into unique sequences with a nearest-neighbor algorithm that merged closely related sequences to remove PCR and sequencing errors. V, D and J gene segments were assigned by aligning CDR3 sequences to IMGT reference sequences. For a sequence to be retained, a match of at least six nucleotides to both a V gene segment and a J gene segment was required. A rearrangement counted as productive if the CDR3 had no stop codons and remained in frame with V and J, and every other rearrangement counted as non-productive. CDR3 was defined according to IMGT convention as the region running from the second conserved V-encoded cysteine to the conserved J-encoded phenylalanine. In an earlier analysis of more than 550 of the donors, sequences lacking an unambiguous match to a single V gene segment were excluded. An earlier analysis of a few hundred of the donors classified V segments as functional when productive rearrangements were above 56.7% and as segregating when the standard deviation between donors was above 5%. A statistical classification framework was built to diagnose cytomegalovirus status from the catalog of TCR beta chain sequences. A later analysis assigned V and J genes by comparing TCR nucleotide sequences with IMGT/GENE-DB human TR gene sequences. In a later analysis, CDR3 sequences and most-parsimonious VDJ recombination scenarios were assigned using the TCRdist pipeline. In a later analysis, each TCR beta chain was defined by its CDR3 amino acid sequence together with its V-gene family, and reads lacking a unique V-gene family were excluded. In a later analysis, approximately 640 highly shared, low-generation-probability nucleotide sequences were removed to address suspected cross-contamination and a sequencing artifact. For each public chain, a later analysis derived a clonal expansion index from normalized ranks of inferred template counts within each repertoire. In a later analysis, generation probabilities were computed using a VDJ recombination model fitted to out-of-frame rearrangements, and the results were checked against IGoR. A later analysis scored TCR-TCR, TCR-HLA and TCR-CMV co-occurrence with hypergeometric tests, applying a repertoire-size bias correction to TCR pairs. A later analysis estimated false discovery rates by permuting HLA or CMV assignments 20 times. In a later analysis, co-occurring TCRs were grouped using DBSCAN, and TCRdist sequence similarity was added for clustering within HLA-allele-positive subsets. Co-occurrence clustering excluded repertoires with fewer than 30,000 or more than 120,000 public chains, plus five with anomalous nucleotide sharing. TCRdb limited this immuneACCESS table to in-frame rearrangements with V and J called. A share of clones is missing; checked studies link under half to unresolved V genes, and the rest is unexplained. The D gene and trimming were derived from the DNA, and the V and J assignments and clone size from that table. The sample table holds 77,000 or so clones, of which about 79% were seen once. 7% to 9% of the sample belongs to the ten largest clones.

The cohort was made up of approximately 700 healthy bone marrow donors. At the time of sampling, every cohort member was nominally healthy, though immune exposures that went unrecorded were likely present. The donor tested CMV seronegative and was one of the 352 seronegative cohort members. A peripheral blood sample was collected from each donor, and TCR beta sequencing was performed on peripheral blood mononuclear cells. The Qiagen DNeasy Blood Extraction Kit was used to extract genomic DNA from the blood cell samples. Material: PBMCs. The sequence was obtained from a woman in her thirties or forties in good health and CMV-seronegative.

The CDR3 loop reads CASSASGRSGYTF. The DNA sequence is given as TGTGCCAGCAGCGCCTCGGGGAGGAGTGGCTACACCTTC. The V and J genes are TRBV9 and TRBJ1-2; the D gene is unclear. The junction shows trimming of 3 bases on V and 7 bases on J, plus 13 bases between the germline ends. The germline V gene specifies SGDLS as CDR1 and YYNGEE as CDR2. Measured from the cysteine to the phenylalanine, the CDR3 is 13 residues long. The read is trimmed to its CDR3 DNA, 39 bases read in frame from base 1.